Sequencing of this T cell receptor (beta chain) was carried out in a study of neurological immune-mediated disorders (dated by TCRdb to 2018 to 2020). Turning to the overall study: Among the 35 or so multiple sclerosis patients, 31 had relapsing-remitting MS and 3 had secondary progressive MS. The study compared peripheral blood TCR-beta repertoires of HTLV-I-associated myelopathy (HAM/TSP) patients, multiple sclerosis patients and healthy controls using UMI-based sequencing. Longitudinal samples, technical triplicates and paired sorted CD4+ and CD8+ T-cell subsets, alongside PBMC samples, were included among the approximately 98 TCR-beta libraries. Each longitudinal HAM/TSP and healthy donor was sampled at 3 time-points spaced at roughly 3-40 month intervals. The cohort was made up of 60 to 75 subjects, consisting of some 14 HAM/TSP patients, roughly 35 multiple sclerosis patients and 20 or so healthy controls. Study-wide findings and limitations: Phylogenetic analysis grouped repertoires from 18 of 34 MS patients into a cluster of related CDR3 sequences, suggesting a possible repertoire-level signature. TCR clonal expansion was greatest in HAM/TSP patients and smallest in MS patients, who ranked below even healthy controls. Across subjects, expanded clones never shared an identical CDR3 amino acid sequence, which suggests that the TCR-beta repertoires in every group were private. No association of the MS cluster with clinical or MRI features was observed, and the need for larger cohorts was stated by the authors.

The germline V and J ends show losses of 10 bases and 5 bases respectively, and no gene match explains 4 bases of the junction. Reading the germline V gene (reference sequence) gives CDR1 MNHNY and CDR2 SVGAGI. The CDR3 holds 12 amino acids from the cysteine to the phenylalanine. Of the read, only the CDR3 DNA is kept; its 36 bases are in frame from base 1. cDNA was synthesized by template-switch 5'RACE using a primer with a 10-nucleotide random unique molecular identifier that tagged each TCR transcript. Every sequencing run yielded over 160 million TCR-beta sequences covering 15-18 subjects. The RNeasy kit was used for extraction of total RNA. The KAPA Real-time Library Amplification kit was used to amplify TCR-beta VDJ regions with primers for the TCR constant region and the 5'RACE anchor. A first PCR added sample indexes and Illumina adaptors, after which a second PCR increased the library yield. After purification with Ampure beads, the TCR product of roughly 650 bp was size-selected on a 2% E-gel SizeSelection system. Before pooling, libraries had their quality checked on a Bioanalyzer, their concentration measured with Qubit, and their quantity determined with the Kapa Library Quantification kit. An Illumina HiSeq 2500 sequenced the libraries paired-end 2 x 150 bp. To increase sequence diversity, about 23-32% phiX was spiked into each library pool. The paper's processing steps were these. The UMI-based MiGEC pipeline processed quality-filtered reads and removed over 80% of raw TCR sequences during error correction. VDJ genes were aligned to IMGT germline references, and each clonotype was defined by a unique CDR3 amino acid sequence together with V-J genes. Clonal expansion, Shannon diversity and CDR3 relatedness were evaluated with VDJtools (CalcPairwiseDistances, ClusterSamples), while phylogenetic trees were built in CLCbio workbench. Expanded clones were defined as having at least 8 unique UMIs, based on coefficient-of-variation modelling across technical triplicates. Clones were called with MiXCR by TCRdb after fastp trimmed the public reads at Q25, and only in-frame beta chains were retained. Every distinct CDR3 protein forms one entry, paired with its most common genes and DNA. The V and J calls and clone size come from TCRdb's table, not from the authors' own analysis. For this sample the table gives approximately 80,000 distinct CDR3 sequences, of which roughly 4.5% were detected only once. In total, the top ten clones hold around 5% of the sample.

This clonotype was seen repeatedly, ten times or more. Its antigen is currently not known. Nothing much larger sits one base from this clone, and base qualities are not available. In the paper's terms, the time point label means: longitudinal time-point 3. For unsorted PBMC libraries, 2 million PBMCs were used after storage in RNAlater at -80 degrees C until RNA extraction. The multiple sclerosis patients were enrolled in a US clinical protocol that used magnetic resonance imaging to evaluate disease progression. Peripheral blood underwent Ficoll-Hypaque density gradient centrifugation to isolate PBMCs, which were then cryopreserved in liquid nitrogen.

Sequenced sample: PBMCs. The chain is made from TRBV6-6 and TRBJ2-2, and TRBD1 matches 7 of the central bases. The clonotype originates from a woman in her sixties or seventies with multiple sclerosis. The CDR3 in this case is CATVQGTGELFF. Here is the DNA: TGTGCCACTGTACAGGGGACCGGGGAGCTGTTTTTT.